This T cell receptor beta chain was identified during a study of blood T cell repertoires in COVID-19. Study information: From T cells, B-cell-depleted T cells, or PBMCs came the material, which was cDNA or gDNA.

Authors' data handling: The authors estimated nucleated cell counts from reference gene primer amplification. Assay: immunoSEQ multiplex PCR; the TCRdb copy retains only in-frame clones and omits some. V, J and clone size are those of that table, while D and trimming were read from the DNA. Here the sample spans over 70,000 clones, 90% being singletons. The sample was peripheral blood. The receptor comes from a man aged 18 to 30 with COVID-19, enrolled during active disease.

CDR3 in amino acids: CASSWRGQDQKLFF. Written as DNA, the CDR3 is TGCGCCAGCAGCTGGAGGGGACAGGACCAAAAACTGTTTTTT. The gene calls are TRBV5-1 and TRBJ1-4; 8 bases match TRBD1. After removal of 3 bases from V and 9 bases from J, the junction contained 7 bases not matched to a gene. The germline V gene has CDR1 SGHRS and CDR2 YFSETQ. This CDR3 is built from 14 residues.